One T cell receptor beta chain is described in this entry. This sample is drawn from a study of T cells in Graves' hyperthyroidism and ophthalmopathy. Amplified TCR beta CDR3 regions came from RNA transcripts. HTBI primers were employed in a first-round RT-PCR of the TCR CDR3. TCRdb analysed the multiplex PCR reads with MiXCR anew, one entry per CDR3 protein. The table includes some 760,000 distinct CDR3 sequences, around 13% detected once. The V gene's germline CDR1 is MNHEY and CDR2 SVGEGT. The CDR3 is 15 residues long. V was clipped by 6 bases and J by 0 bases, with 12 bases between them. Sequenced input: blood. This chain connects TRBV6-2 or TRBV6-3 to TRBJ1-5; D gene uncertain. The origin of this receptor is a woman younger than 35 with Graves' hyperthyroidism. DNA of the CDR3: TGTGCCAGCAGGGCACAGAGTAATAGCAATCAGCCCCAGCATTTT. This translates into CASRAQSNSNQPQHF.